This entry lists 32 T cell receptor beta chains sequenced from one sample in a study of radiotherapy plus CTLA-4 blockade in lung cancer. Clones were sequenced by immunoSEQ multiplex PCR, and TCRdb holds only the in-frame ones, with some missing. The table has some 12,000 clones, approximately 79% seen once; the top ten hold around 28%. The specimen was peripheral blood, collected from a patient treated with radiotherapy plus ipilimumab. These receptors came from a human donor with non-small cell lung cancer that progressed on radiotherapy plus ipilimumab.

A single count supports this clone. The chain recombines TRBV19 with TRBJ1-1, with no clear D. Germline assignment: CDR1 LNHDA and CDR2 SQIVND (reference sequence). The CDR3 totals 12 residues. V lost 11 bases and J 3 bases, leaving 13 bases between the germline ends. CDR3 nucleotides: TGTGCCGTCGCGGCGAGTCACACTGAAGCTTTCTTT. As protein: CAVAASHTEAFF.

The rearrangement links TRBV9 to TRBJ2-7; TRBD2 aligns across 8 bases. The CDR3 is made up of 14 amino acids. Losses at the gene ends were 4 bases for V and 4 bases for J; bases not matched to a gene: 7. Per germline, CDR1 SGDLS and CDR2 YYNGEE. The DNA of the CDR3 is TGTGCCAGCAGCCCGGGGGGGGCGGGTTACGAGCAGTACTTC. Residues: CASSPGGAGYEQYF.

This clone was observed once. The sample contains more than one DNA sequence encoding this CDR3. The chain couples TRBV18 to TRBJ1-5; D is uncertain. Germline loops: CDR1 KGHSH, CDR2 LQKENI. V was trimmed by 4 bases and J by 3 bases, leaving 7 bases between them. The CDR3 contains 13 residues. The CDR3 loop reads CASSLNYNQPQHF. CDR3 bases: TGTGCCAGCTCACTAAACTACAATCAGCCCCAGCATTTT.

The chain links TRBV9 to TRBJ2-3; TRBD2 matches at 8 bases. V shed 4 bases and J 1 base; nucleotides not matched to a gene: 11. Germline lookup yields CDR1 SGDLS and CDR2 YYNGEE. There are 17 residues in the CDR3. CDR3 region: CASSQGVAGGGTDTQYF. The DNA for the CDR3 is TGTGCCAGCAGCCAAGGGGTGGCGGGGGGAGGCACAGATACGCAGTATTTT.

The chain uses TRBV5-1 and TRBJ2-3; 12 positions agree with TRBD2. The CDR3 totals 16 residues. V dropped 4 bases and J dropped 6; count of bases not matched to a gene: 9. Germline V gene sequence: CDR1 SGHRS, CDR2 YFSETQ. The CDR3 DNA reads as TGCGCCAGCAGCGGCCTCCTAGCGGGGGGGCCGGATACGCAGTATTTT. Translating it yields CASSGLLAGGPDTQYF.

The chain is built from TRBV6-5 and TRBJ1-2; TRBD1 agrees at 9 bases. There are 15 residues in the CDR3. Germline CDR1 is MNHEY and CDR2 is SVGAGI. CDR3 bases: TGTGCGACACGGGGACAGGGAGGTTTCAACTATGGCTACACCTTC. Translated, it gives CATRGQGGFNYGYTF.

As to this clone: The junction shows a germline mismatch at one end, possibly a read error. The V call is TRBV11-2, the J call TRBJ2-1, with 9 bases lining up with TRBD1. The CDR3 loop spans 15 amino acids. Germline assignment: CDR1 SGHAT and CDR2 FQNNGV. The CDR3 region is CAGSSRQGGIIEQFF. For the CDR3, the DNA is TGTGCCGGCAGCTCAAGACAGGGGGGCATCATTGAGCAGTTCTTC.

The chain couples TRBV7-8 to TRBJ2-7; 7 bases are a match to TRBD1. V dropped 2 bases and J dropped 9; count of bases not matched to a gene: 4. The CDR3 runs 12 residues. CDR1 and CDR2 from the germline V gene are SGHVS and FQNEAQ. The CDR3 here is CASSLMTGLQYF. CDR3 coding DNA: TGTGCCAGCAGCTTAATGACAGGGTTGCAGTACTTC.

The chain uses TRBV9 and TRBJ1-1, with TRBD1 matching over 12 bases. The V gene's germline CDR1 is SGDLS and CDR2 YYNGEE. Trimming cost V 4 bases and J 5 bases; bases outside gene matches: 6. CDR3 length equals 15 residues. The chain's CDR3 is CASSMGQGARTEAFF. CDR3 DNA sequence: TGTGCCAGCAGCATGGGACAGGGGGCGCGAACTGAAGCTTTCTTT.

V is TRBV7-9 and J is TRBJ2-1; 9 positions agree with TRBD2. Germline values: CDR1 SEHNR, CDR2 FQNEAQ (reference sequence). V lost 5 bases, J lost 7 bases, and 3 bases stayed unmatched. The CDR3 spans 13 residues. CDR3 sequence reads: CASSGSGGNEQFF. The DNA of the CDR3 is TGTGCCAGCAGCGGTAGCGGGGGTAATGAGCAGTTCTTC.

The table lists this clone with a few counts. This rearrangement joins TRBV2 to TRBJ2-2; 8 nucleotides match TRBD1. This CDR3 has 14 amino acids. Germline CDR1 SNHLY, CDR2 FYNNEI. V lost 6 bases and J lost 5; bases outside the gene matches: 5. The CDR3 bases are TGTGCCAGCAGCGGAACAGGGGGTACCGGGGAGCTGTTTTTT. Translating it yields CASSGTGGTGELFF.

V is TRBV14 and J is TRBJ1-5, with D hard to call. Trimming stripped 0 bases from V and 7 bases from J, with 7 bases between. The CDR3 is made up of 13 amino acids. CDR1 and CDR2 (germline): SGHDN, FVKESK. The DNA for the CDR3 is TGTGCCAGCAGCCAAGATCTCGGCCAGCCCCAGCATTTT. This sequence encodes CASSQDLGQPQHF.

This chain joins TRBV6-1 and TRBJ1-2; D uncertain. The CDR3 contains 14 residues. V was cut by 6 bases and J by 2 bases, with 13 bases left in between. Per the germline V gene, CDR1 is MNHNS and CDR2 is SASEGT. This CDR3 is CASSDYGSNYGYTF. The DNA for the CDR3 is TGTGCCAGCAGCGATTACGGGTCCAACTATGGCTACACCTTC.

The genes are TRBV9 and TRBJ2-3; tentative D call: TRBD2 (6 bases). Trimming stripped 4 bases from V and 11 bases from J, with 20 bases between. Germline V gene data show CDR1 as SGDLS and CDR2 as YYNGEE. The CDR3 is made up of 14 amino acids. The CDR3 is CASSSGTAFLGQYF. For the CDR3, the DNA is TGTGCCAGCAGCTCAGGGACTGCCTTCTTGGGGCAGTATTTT.

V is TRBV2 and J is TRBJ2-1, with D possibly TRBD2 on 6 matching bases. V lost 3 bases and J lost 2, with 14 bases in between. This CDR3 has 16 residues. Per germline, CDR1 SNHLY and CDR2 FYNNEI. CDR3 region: CASSEGGGATYNEQFF. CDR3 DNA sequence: TGTGCCAGCAGTGAGGGAGGCGGGGCAACCTACAATGAGCAGTTCTTC.

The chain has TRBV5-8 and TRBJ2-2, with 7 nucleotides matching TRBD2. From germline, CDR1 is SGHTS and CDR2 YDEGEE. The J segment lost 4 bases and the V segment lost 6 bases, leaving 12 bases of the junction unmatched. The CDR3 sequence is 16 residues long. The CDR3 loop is CASTLRAGVGTGELFF. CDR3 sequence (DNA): TGTGCCAGCACTCTCCGGGCGGGGGTCGGCACCGGGGAGCTGTTTTTT.

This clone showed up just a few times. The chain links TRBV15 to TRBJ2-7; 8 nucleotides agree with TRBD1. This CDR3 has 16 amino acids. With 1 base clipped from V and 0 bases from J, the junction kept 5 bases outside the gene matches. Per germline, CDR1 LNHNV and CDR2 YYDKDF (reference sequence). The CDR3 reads CATSRGGQASSYEQYF. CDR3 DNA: TGTGCCACCAGCAGAGGGGGACAGGCGAGCTCCTACGAGCAGTACTTC.

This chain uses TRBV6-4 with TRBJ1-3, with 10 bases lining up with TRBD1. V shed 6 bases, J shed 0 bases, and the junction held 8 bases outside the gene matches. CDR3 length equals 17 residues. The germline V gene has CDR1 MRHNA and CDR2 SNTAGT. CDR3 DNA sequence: TGTGCCAGCAGCGGCGGGACAGGGGCTTCCTCTGGAAACACCATATATTTT. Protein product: CASSGGTGASSGNTIYF.

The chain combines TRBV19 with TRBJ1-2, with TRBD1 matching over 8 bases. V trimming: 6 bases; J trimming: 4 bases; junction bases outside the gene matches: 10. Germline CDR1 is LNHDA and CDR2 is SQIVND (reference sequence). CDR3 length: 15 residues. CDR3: CASSQDRASGYGYTF. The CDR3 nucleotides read TGTGCCAGTAGCCAGGACAGGGCCTCTGGCTATGGCTACACCTTC.

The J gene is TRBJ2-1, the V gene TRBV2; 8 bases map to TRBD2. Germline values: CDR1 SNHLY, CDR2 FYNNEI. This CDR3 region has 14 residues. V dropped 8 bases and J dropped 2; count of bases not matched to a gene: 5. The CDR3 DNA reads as TGTGCCAGCGGAACGGGGGGGGCCTACAATGAGCAGTTCTTC. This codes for CASGTGGAYNEQFF.

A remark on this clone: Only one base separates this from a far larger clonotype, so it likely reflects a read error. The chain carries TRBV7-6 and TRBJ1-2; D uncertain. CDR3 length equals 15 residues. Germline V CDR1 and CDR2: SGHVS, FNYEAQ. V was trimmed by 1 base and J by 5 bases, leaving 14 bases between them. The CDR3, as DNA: TGTGCCAGCAGCTTAGGACCCCTTCCCCTTTATGGCTACACCTTC. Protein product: CASSLGPLPLYGYTF.

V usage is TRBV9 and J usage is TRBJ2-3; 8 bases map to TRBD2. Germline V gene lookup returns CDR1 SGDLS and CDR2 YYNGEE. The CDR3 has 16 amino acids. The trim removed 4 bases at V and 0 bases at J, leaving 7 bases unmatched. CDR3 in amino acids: CASSSPRGGSTDTQYF. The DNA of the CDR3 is TGTGCCAGCAGCTCGCCTCGGGGGGGTAGCACAGATACGCAGTATTTT.

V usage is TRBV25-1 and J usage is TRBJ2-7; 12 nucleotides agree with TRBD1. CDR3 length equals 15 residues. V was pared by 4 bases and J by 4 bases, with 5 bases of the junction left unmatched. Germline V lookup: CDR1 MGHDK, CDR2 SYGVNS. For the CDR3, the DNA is TGTGCCAGCAGTGCCGGGACAGGGGGCAATTACGAGCAGTACTTC. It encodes CASSAGTGGNYEQYF.

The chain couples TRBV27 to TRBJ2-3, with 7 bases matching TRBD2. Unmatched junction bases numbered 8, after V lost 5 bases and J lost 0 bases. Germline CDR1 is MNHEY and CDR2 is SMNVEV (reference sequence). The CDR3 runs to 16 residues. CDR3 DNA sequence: TGTGCCAGCAGTCTCCGCCAGCGGGGAAGCACAGATACGCAGTATTTT. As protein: CASSLRQRGSTDTQYF.

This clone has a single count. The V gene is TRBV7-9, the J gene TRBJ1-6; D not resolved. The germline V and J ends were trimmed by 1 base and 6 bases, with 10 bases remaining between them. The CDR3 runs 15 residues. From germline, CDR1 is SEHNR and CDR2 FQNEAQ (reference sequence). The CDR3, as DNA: TGTGCCAGCAGCTTAGTGGTAGGCAGTAATTCACCCCTCCACTTT. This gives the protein CASSLVVGSNSPLHF.

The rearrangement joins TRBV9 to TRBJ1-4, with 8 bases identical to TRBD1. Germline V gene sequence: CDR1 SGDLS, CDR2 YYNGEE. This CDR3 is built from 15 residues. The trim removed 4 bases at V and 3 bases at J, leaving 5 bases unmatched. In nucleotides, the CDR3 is TGTGCCAGCAGCCCCAGACAGGGGTCTAATGAAAAACTGTTTTTT. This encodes CASSPRQGSNEKLFF.

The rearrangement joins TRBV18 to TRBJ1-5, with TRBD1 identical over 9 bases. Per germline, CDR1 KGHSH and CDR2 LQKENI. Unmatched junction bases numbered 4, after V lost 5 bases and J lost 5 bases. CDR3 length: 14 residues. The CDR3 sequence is CASSGTGMDQPQHF. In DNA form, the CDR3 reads TGTGCCAGCTCAGGGACAGGGATGGATCAGCCCCAGCATTTT.

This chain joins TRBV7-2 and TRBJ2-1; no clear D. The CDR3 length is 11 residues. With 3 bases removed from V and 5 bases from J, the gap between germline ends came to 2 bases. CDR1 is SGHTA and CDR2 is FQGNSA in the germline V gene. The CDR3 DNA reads TGTGCCAGCAGCTTCCACAATGAGCAGTTCTTC. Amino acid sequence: CASSFHNEQFF.

CDR3 region: CASSKGGAGHIRAEAFF. The CDR3 bases are TGTGCCAGCAGCAAGGGGGGGGCGGGCCACATCCGGGCTGAAGCTTTCTTT. The chain couples TRBV21-1 to TRBJ1-1. TRBV21-1 is a pseudogene segment. The CDR3 length is 17 residues.

CDR3 sequence: CASSLRQMENTIYF. The DNA for the CDR3 is TGTGCCAGCAGCTTGCGACAGATGGAGAACACCATATATTTT. The V and J genes are TRBV11-1 and TRBJ1-3; tentatively, D is TRBD1 (5 bases). CDR1 SGHAT and CDR2 FQDESV come from the germline V gene (reference sequence). The CDR3 runs 14 residues. Trimming took 3 bases from V and 7 from J, leaving 13 bases between them.

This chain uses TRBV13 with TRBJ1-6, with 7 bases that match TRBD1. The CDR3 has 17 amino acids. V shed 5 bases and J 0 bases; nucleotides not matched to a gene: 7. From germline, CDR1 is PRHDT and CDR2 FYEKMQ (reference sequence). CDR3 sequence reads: CASSRRQGGSYNSPLHF. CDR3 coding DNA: TGTGCCAGCAGCCGACGACAGGGCGGCTCCTATAATTCACCCCTCCACTTT.

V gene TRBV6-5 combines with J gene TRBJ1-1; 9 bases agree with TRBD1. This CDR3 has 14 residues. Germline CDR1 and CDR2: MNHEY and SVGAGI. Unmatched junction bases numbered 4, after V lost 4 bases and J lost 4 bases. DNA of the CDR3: TGTGCCAGCAGTTTCTCGGACAGGGGCACTGAAGCTTTCTTT. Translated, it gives CASSFSDRGTEAFF.